This TCR beta chain was identified in a study of OX40 agonist ivuxolimab in advanced cancers. Study information: Ivuxolimab, an agonist antibody against OX40 (CD134), was given to patients.

The germline V gene encodes CDR1 SGHNT and CDR2 YYREEE (reference sequence). V shed 2 bases and J 10 bases; nucleotides not matched to a gene: 8. The CDR3 is made up of 15 amino acids. TCRdb's copy holds only in-frame clones and misses some; the assay was immunoSEQ multiplex PCR. The sample lists fewer than 100,000 clones; 93% were seen once. The material sequenced was CD4+ or CD8+ T cells sorted from blood, taken in a trial of the OX40 agonist ivuxolimab. This receptor was taken from an adult with an advanced solid tumor such as melanoma, head and neck, liver or kidney cancer. The J gene is TRBJ1-6, the V gene TRBV5-4; 8 nucleotides match TRBD1. Here the CDR3 reads CASSFRGLEQSPLHF. In DNA, the CDR3 is TGTGCCAGCAGCTTCAGGGGGCTCGAACAATCACCCCTCCACTTT.